This T cell receptor beta chain was found in a study of T cell repertoires in cytomegalovirus infection. Study context: Recently identified HLA-C-restricted and well-studied HLA-B-restricted CMV epitopes were used. Matching HLA type, along with CMV infection, was indicated by public TCR beta signatures. Study-level points and caveats: Predominance within the ex vivo response was attributable to HLA-C-restricted CMV-specific TCR beta clonotypes. Carriers of CMV and the relevant HLA type were discriminated by public TCR beta frequency.

Via MiXCR, TCRdb re-called the reads, giving one row per CDR3 protein. The data contain hundreds of thousands of distinct CDR3 sequences, 42% of them seen just once; the ten biggest clones take up about two fifths. The V segment lost 4 bases and the J segment 4 bases; nucleotides outside the gene matches: 3. The CDR3 runs 14 residues. Germline values: CDR1 SEHNR, CDR2 FQNEAQ (reference sequence). Worth noting for this clonotype: Its antigen is not identified.

Sequences were derived from cultured PBMCs, sampled from culture after CMV antigen stimulation. This receptor was taken from a human donor in good health (CMV status not recorded). Some clones in this sample may be carry-over from other donors' samples. The rearrangement links TRBV7-9 to TRBJ2-7, with 11 bases lining up with TRBD2. CDR3 protein: CASSSRLAGYEQYF. CDR3 DNA: TGTGCCAGCAGCTCCCGACTAGCGGGGTACGAGCAGTACTTC.